This TCR beta chain came from a study of a mutant IDH1 vaccine in newly diagnosed glioma (dated by TCRdb to the early 2020s). Study-level background: Vaccination began 4-6 weeks after radiotherapy alone, or alongside temozolomide cycles in the chemotherapy-containing groups. The approximately 32 treated patients were approximately 60% male and around 38% female, with a mean age of approximately 38 years. Before enrollment, most patients had been given radiochemotherapy with temozolomide as standard therapy, while the rest had received either radiotherapy alone or temozolomide alone. Visit V12 was the week-35 safety follow-up and visit V13 was the week-47 end of study. Peripheral blood was drawn at six visits: V03 (baseline), V05, V07, V10, V12 and V13. For exploratory analyses, longitudinal TCRB deep sequencing was carried out in some 25 treated patients wherever samples were available.

Receptor libraries were prepared by the immunoSEQ multiplex PCR assay. Following the manufacturer's protocol, the hsTCRB Kit was used to amplify rearranged TCR beta chain sequences. An Illumina MiSeq was used to sequence the TCRB libraries. The authors' pipeline ran thus. Demultiplexing, trimming and gene mapping were performed with the kit vendor's proprietary platform. TCRdb provides this immuneACCESS table in a form limited to in-frame rearrangements. Some clones are lacking; in checked studies, under half of them reflect an unresolved V gene, and why the rest are absent is not known. For V, J and clone size, that table is used; D and trimming come from the DNA. Within this sample are some 57,000 clones, with approximately 76% of them counted one time only. The ten largest clones take up 4.9% of the sample. In the case of this clone: Its antigen target is currently unknown. Qualities for individual bases were not recorded, and no much larger clone is one base off.

This sample's time point label indicates: week 47, end of study. Every vaccine dose consisted of 300 ug of a 20-mer mutant IDH1 peptide in Montanide, administered subcutaneously together with topical imiquimod. Patients were given eight vaccinations, in weeks 1, 3, 5, 7, 11, 15, 19 and 23, which matched visits V03 through V10. All donors had newly diagnosed IDH1-mutant astrocytomas of WHO grade 3 or 4 that showed loss of nuclear ATRX. The samples were drawn from NOA16, a multicentre, single-arm, open-label phase I trial in Germany that tested a mutant IDH1 peptide vaccine in humans for the first time. The DNeasy Blood and Tissue Kit was used to extract genomic DNA from EDTA blood for TCRB sequencing. The CDR3 contains 14 residues, cysteine and phenylalanine counted. Kept here is only the CDR3 DNA, which spans 42 bases and is read in frame from base 1. The germline V gene (reference sequence) supplies CDR1 LNHDA and CDR2 SQIVND. V loses 10 bases, J loses 0 bases, and the germline ends lie 15 bases apart.

Overall study outcomes, separate from this receptor: According to the authors, sample limitations meant that analyses of patient blood samples could not be reproduced. Changes in the top peripheral T cell clonotypes picked up by TCRB sequencing did not appear to be linked to pseudoprogression. PBMC samples for TCRB deep sequencing were selected based on availability. Vaccine-induced immune responses across multiple MHC alleles were detected in over 80% of patients.

The source material was PBMCs, sampled from a glioma patient whose treatment included an IDH1 peptide vaccine. This TCR came from a woman aged 40 to 49 with glioma. Some clones in this sample may be carry-over from other donors' samples. The rearranged chain carries TRBV19 and TRBJ1-2; the best D guess is TRBD1, with 5 bases matching. This receptor carries the CDR3 CATSGAIANYGYTF. The nucleotides are TGTGCCACCTCCGGGGCCATAGCTAACTATGGCTACACCTTC.